Each of the 23 T cell receptor beta chains below was sequenced from the same sample in a study of blood T cell repertoires in COVID-19. Produced via immunoSEQ multiplex PCR; TCRdb's table is partial and in-frame only. The sample gives about 140,000 clones, 77% of which show up once; roughly 9% is in the top ten. Sequencing used peripheral blood. The receptors were gathered from a woman aged 45-59 years with active or convalescent COVID-19.

This clone was observed a handful of times. The V and J genes are TRBV4-3 and TRBJ2-3; 9 positions match TRBD1. The V segment lost 3 bases and the J segment 5 bases; nucleotides outside the gene matches: 6. Germline-derived CDR1 and CDR2 are LGHNA and YSLEER. The CDR3 runs to 15 residues. CDR3 sequence reads: CASSQEQGAGDTQYF. The CDR3 nucleotides are TGCGCCAGCAGCCAGGAACAGGGGGCCGGAGATACGCAGTATTTT.

V gene TRBV7-2 combines with J gene TRBJ2-6, with a possible D match to TRBD1 (5 bases). This CDR3 is built from 17 residues. With 4 bases removed from V and 0 bases from J, the gap between germline ends came to 13 bases. Germline CDR1 reads SGHTA; CDR2 reads FQGNSA. CDR3: CASSSQGLSSGANVLTF. Written as DNA, the CDR3 is TGTGCCAGCAGCTCCCAGGGTTTATCCTCTGGGGCCAACGTCCTGACTTTC.

The V and J genes are TRBV19 and TRBJ1-1; possible D gene TRBD1, 5 bases. Germline V gene sequence: CDR1 LNHDA, CDR2 SQIVND (reference sequence). V lost 6 bases to trimming and J lost 1 base, with 9 bases between them. The CDR3 has 13 amino acids. DNA of the CDR3: TGTGCCAGTAGGGGGCCCAAGAACACTGAAGCTTTCTTT. Amino acids: CASRGPKNTEAFF.

About this clone itself: This specimen includes other DNA sequences encoding the same CDR3. The chain employs TRBV3-1 (or the pseudogene TRBV3-2) and TRBJ1-1, with TRBD1 matching over 7 bases. J lost 2 bases, V lost 1 base, and 4 bases had no gene match. Germline lookup yields CDR1 LGHDT and CDR2 YNNKEL (reference sequence). This CDR3 has 15 amino acids. CDR3 amino acids: CASSQGRDRNTEAFF. The CDR3 DNA reads as TGTGCCAGCAGCCAAGGAAGGGACAGAAACACTGAAGCTTTCTTT.

This chain links TRBV5-1 with TRBJ2-5, with 7 bases lining up with TRBD1. This CDR3 comprises 15 residues. Germline trimming cut 4 bases from V and 2 bases from J; bases unmatched to any gene: 8. Germline assignment: CDR1 SGHRS and CDR2 YFSETQ. The DNA for the CDR3 is TGCGCCAGCAGCCACGGGACAGTGGGTCAAGAGACCCAGTACTTC. This gives the protein CASSHGTVGQETQYF.

The chain joins TRBV7-2 to TRBJ1-2; perhaps TRBD1 as D (6 bases). This CDR3 contains 14 residues. CDR1 is SGHTA and CDR2 is FQGNSA in the germline V gene. V was pared by 3 bases and J by 5 bases, with 13 bases between. In nucleotides, the CDR3 is TGTGCCAGCAGCTTTGGGGGGGCAAGATATGGCTACACCTTC. It codes for CASSFGGARYGYTF.

The J gene is TRBJ2-7, the V gene TRBV3-1 (or the pseudogene TRBV3-2), with no clear D. The CDR3 contains 14 residues. The V gene's germline CDR1 is LGHDT and CDR2 YNNKEL (reference sequence). The ends were cut back, 2 bases at V and 1 base at J, with 9 bases in the middle. CDR3 amino acids: CASSQNSQSYEQYF. The CDR3 nucleotides are TGTGCCAGCAGCCAAAATTCCCAATCCTACGAGCAGTACTTC.

The chain couples TRBV6-1 to TRBJ2-7, with TRBD1 matching over 8 bases. CDR3 length: 13 amino acids. Trimming at V came to 7 bases and at J to 5 bases, leaving 7 bases not matched to a gene. Germline values: CDR1 MNHNS, CDR2 SASEGT. As DNA, the CDR3 is TGTGCCAGCATTCGACAGGGGACCCACGAGCAGTACTTC. Encoded protein: CASIRQGTHEQYF.

A few counts support this clone. The chain combines TRBV4-3 with TRBJ1-3, with no clear D. Germline V gene data show CDR1 as LGHNA and CDR2 as YSLEER. This CDR3 is built from 15 residues. With 0 bases removed from V and 0 bases from J, the gap between germline ends came to 6 bases. The chain's CDR3 is CASSQDLLSGNTIYF. The CDR3 nucleotides are TGCGCCAGCAGCCAAGATCTACTCTCTGGAAACACCATATATTTT.

J is TRBJ2-7 and V is TRBV6-5; 9 positions agree with TRBD2. The CDR3 covers 14 residues. Losses at the gene ends were 5 bases for V and 5 bases for J; bases not matched to a gene: 7. Germline CDR1 MNHEY, CDR2 SVGAGI. The CDR3 sequence: CASSTALAGNEQYF. The CDR3 DNA reads TGTGCCAGCAGTACCGCACTAGCGGGTAACGAGCAGTACTTC.

The CDR3, as DNA: TGTGCCAGCAGTTTCCACAGGGTCACCGGGGAGCTGTTTTTT. Translated: CASSFHRVTGELFF. The chain combines TRBV6-6 with TRBJ2-2; tentative D call: TRBD1 (6 bases). This CDR3 comprises 14 residues. Germline loops: CDR1 MNHNY, CDR2 SVGAGI (reference sequence). Trimming removed 4 bases at V and 4 bases at J, with 10 bases between.

The rearrangement joins TRBV6-5 to TRBJ1-1, with D possibly being TRBD1 (5 bases). The germline V gene encodes CDR1 MNHEY and CDR2 SVGAGI. The CDR3 runs to 14 residues. Trimming took 6 bases from V and 4 from J, leaving 15 bases between them. In DNA, the CDR3 is TGTGCCAGCAGGTCGCAGGGTCTGGTCACTGAAGCTTTCTTT. Encoded protein: CASRSQGLVTEAFF.

The CDR3 reads CASSRQRGSGNTIYF. CDR3 DNA: TGTGCCAGCAGTCGACAGCGAGGCTCTGGAAACACCATATATTTT. The chain recombines TRBV6-5 with TRBJ1-3; D perhaps matches TRBD1 (5 bases). This CDR3 has 15 residues. The germline V and J ends were trimmed by 5 bases and 0 bases, with 11 bases remaining between them. CDR1 MNHEY and CDR2 SVGAGI come from the germline V gene.

This clone has just one count. This sequence joins TRBV7-2 and TRBJ2-1; 8 positions match TRBD1. Germline CDR1 and CDR2: SGHTA and FQGNSA. After removal of 0 bases from V and 4 bases from J, the junction contained 8 bases not matched to a gene. CDR3 length: 17 residues. CDR3 amino acids: CASSLAQGANSYNEQFF. Here the CDR3 DNA reads TGTGCCAGCAGCTTAGCCCAGGGGGCGAATTCATACAATGAGCAGTTCTTC.

This sequence joins TRBV7-9 and TRBJ2-3, with 9 bases identical to TRBD1. From germline, CDR1 is SEHNR and CDR2 FQNEAQ (reference sequence). With 2 bases clipped from V and 4 bases from J, the junction kept 7 bases outside the gene matches. There are 16 residues in the CDR3. The CDR3 loop is CASSLMGTGSADTQYF. CDR3 DNA: TGTGCCAGCAGCTTAATGGGGACAGGGAGTGCAGATACGCAGTATTTT.

This clone was seen a few times. The chain links TRBV19 to TRBJ1-2, with D perhaps matching TRBD1 (5 bases). The CDR3 runs 14 residues. CDR1 and CDR2 from the germline V gene are LNHDA and SQIVND (reference sequence). Trimming pared 5 bases from V and 0 bases from J, leaving 10 bases between. Here the CDR3 reads CASSPSGANYGYTF. The DNA for the CDR3 is TGTGCCAGTAGTCCCTCGGGGGCTAACTATGGCTACACCTTC.

This chain links TRBV5-6 with TRBJ1-2, with 7 bases that match TRBD1. The V segment lost 0 bases and the J segment 4 bases; nucleotides outside the gene matches: 6. Germline lookup yields CDR1 SGHDT and CDR2 YYEEEE. The CDR3 totals 15 residues. The DNA of the CDR3 is TGTGCCAGCAGCTTGGGGAGGGGGCGCCTCTATGGCTACACCTTC. This sequence encodes CASSLGRGRLYGYTF.

This clone was seen just once. The genes are TRBV6-7 and TRBJ2-1; 8 bases fit TRBD2. Being an ORF, TRBV6-7 has a function that is uncertain. The CDR3 covers 16 residues. Losses at the gene ends were 5 bases for V and 4 bases for J; bases not matched to a gene: 10. CDR3 bases: TGTGCCAGCAGTCTTCCGGGACTAGACCTTTACAATGAGCAGTTCTTC. It specifies CASSLPGLDLYNEQFF.

The chain combines TRBV9 with TRBJ2-5, with TRBD2 matching 7 bases. CDR3 size: 14 residues. The ends lost 2 bases at V and 5 bases at J; junction bases unmatched: 6. The germline gives CDR1 SGDLS, CDR2 YYNGEE. CDR3 sequence reads: CASSVWGGKETQYF. DNA of the CDR3: TGTGCCAGCAGCGTGTGGGGAGGGAAGGAGACCCAGTACTTC.

The V call is TRBV6-5, the J call TRBJ1-2; 8 bases map to TRBD1. This CDR3 comprises 14 residues. In germline, CDR1 is MNHEY, CDR2 SVGAGI. V shed 2 bases and J 7 bases; nucleotides not matched to a gene: 6. The CDR3 protein is CASSYNDRGGGYTF. CDR3 coding DNA: TGTGCCAGCAGTTACAACGACAGGGGCGGTGGCTACACCTTC.

This clone qualifies as medium-sized. V and J are TRBV5-1 and TRBJ1-4; D remains unclear. V was cut by 0 bases and J by 7 bases, with 10 bases left in between. There are 14 residues in the CDR3. The germline gives CDR1 SGHRS, CDR2 YFSETQ. The CDR3 loop is CASSLVSGVEKLFF. DNA of the CDR3: TGCGCCAGCAGCTTGGTTTCGGGAGTTGAAAAACTGTTTTTT.

This clone was observed once. The chain combines TRBV6-2 or TRBV6-3 with TRBJ2-2, with TRBD1 as a possible D gene (6 bases). The CDR3 has 15 amino acids. CDR1 and CDR2 from the germline V gene are MNHEY and SVGEGT. Trimming pared 6 bases from V and 1 base from J, leaving 12 bases between. The CDR3 spells CASSSGHLNTGELFF. As DNA, the CDR3 is TGTGCCAGCAGCTCGGGACACCTGAACACCGGGGAGCTGTTTTTT.

The chain couples TRBV6-5 to TRBJ2-7, with D possibly matching TRBD1 (6 bases). This CDR3 comprises 11 residues. The V end was cut by 6 bases, the J end by 4 bases, with 7 bases between. CDR1 and CDR2 from the germline V gene are MNHEY and SVGAGI. The CDR3 loop reads CASRDRYEQYF. The CDR3 region has the DNA TGTGCCAGCAGGGACAGATACGAGCAGTACTTC.